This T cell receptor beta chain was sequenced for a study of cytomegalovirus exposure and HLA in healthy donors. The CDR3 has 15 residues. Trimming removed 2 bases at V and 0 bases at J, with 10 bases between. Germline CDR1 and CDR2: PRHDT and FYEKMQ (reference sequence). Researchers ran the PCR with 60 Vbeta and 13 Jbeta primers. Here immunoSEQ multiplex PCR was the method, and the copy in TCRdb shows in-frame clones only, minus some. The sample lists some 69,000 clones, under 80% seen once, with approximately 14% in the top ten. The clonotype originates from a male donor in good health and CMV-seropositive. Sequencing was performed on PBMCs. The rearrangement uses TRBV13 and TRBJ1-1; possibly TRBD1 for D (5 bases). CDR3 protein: CASSLWGLMNTEAFF. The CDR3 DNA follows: TGTGCCAGCAGCTTATGGGGCCTAATGAACACTGAAGCTTTCTTT.